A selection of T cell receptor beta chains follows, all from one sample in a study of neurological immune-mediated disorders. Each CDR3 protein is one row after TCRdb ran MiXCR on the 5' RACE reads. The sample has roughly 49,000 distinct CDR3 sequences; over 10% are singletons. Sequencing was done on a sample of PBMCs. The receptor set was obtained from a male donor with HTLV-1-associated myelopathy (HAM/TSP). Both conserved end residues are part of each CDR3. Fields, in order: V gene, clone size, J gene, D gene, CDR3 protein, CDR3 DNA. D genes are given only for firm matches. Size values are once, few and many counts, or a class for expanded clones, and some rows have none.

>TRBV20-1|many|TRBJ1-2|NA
CSATPAGTDNYGYTF
TGCAGTGCTACCCCAGCCGGGACGGATAACTATGGCTACACCTTC
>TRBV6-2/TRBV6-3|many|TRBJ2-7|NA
CASSVLFEQYF
TGTGCCAGCAGCGTCCTGTTTGAGCAGTACTTC
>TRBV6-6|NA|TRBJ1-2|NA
CASSYSTAENYGYTF
TGTGCCAGCAGTTACTCGACTGCCGAAAACTATGGCTACACCTTC
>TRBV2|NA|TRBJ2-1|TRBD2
CASSALAGYNEQFF
TGTGCCAGCTCGGCCCTAGCGGGGTACAATGAGCAGTTCTTC
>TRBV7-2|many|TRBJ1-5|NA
CASSLALGGNQPQHF
TGTGCCAGCAGCTTAGCTTTGGGTGGCAATCAGCCCCAGCATTTT
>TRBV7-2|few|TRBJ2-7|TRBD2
CASSLFGGGADEQYF
TGTGCCAGCAGCTTATTTGGCGGGGGGGCCGACGAGCAGTACTTC
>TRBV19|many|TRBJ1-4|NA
CATIKGEKLFF
TGTGCCACCATAAAGGGAGAAAAACTGTTTTTT
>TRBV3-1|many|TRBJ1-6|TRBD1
CASSQGTGVSPLHF
TGTGCCAGCAGCCAAGGGACAGGGGTTTCACCCCTCCACTTT
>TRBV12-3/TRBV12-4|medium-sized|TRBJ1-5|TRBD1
CASSTGEGQPQHF
TGTGCCAGCAGTACAGGGGAGGGTCAGCCCCAGCATTTT
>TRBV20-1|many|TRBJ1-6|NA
CSATNRVAASPLHF
TGCAGTGCCACGAATAGGGTCGCGGCTTCACCCCTCCACTTT
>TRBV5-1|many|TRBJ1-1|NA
CASSSPGGGLTEAFF
TGCGCCAGCAGCTCCCCGGGGGGGGGCTTAACTGAAGCTTTCTTT
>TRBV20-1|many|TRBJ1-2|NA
CSAAREEGYTF
TGCAGTGCCGCCAGGGAGGAGGGCTACACCTTC
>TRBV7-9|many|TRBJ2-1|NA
CASSLGGGGYNEQFF
TGTGCCAGCAGCTTAGGAGGGGGGGGTTACAATGAGCAGTTCTTC
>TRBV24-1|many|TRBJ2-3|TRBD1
CATSGRGSLDTQYF
TGTGCCACCAGTGGCAGGGGGAGTTTGGATACGCAGTATTTT
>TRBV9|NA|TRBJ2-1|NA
CASSVVRAGFSYNEQFF
TGTGCCAGCAGCGTAGTTCGAGCGGGCTTCTCCTACAATGAGCAGTTCTTC
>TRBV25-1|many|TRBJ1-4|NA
CASSDAGATNEKLFF
TGTGCCAGCAGCGACGCGGGAGCAACTAATGAAAAACTGTTTTTT
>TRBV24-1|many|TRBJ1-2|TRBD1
CATSDLETGIGGYTF
TGTGCCACCAGTGATTTGGAGACAGGGATCGGTGGCTACACCTTC
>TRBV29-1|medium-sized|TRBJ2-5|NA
CSVDGLDGNQETQYF
TGCAGCGTTGATGGGTTAGACGGAAACCAAGAGACCCAGTACTTC
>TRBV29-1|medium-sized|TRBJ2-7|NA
CSVTKLVDRTYEQYF
TGCAGCGTTACCAAGTTGGTCGACAGAACCTACGAGCAGTACTTC
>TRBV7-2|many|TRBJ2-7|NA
CASSYAYEQYF
TGTGCCAGCAGCTATGCTTACGAGCAGTACTTC
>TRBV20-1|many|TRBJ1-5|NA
CSASWGGVRNQPQHF
TGCAGTGCTAGCTGGGGGGGGGTTAGAAATCAGCCCCAGCATTTT
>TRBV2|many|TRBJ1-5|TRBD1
CASRVTGERNQPQHF
TGTGCCAGCAGGGTTACAGGGGAGCGCAATCAGCCCCAGCATTTT
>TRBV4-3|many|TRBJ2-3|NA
CASSQGRDTQYF
TGCGCCAGCAGCCAAGGGAGAGATACGCAGTATTTT
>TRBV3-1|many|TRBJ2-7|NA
CASSQSHEQYF
TGTGCCAGCAGCCAATCCCACGAGCAGTACTTC
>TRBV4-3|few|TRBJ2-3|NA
CASSQERKDTQYF
TGCGCCAGCAGCCAAGAACGCAAGGATACGCAGTATTTT
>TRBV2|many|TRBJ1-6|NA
CASRTGSSYNSPLHF
TGTGCCAGCCGGACGGGGAGCTCCTATAATTCACCCCTCCACTTT
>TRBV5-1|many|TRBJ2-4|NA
CASSSRGRTLQYF
TGCGCCAGCAGCTCCCGGGGGAGGACTCTTCAGTACTTC
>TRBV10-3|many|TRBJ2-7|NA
CAISEKSPAEQYF
TGTGCCATCAGTGAGAAGTCCCCCGCCGAGCAGTACTTC
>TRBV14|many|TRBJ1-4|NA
CASSRHGLANEKLFF
TGTGCCAGCAGCCGACACGGGCTCGCTAATGAAAAACTGTTTTTT
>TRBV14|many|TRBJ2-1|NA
CASSQDQAEGFF
TGTGCCAGCAGCCAAGATCAGGCGGAGGGGTTCTTC
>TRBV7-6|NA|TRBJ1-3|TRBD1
CASSLVGQGARSGNTIYF
TGTGCCAGCAGCTTAGTCGGGCAGGGGGCCCGCTCTGGAAACACCATATATTTT
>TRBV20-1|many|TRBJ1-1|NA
CSASQGQGTEAFF
TGCAGTGCTAGTCAGGGGCAGGGCACTGAAGCTTTCTTT
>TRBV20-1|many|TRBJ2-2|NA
CSAPVVGTGELFF
TGCAGTGCGCCGGTGGTGGGCACCGGGGAGCTGTTTTTT
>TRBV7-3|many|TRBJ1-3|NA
CASSLRRGHTIYF
TGTGCCAGCAGCTTACGGAGGGGACACACCATATATTTT
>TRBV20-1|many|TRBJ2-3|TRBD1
CSASGQGTDTQYF
TGCAGTGCTTCCGGACAGGGCACAGATACGCAGTATTTT
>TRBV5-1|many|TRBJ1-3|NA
CASSLQGLGSGNTIYF
TGCGCCAGCAGCTTGCAAGGGTTGGGCTCTGGAAACACCATATATTTT
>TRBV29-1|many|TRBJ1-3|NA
CSVDPQGRDTIYF
TGCAGCGTTGATCCTCAGGGAAGAGACACCATATATTTT
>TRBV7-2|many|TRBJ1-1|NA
CASSLVESGTEAFF
TGTGCCAGCAGCTTAGTAGAGTCGGGCACTGAAGCTTTCTTT
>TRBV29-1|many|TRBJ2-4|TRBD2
CSVDLSGGTGNIQYF
TGCAGCGTTGATCTGTCGGGGGGAACCGGAAACATTCAGTACTTC
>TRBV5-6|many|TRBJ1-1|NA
CASSLAGVTEAFF
TGTGCCAGCAGCCTGGCGGGGGTCACTGAAGCTTTCTTT
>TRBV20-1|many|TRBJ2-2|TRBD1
CSASSGTGAGGELFF
TGCAGTGCTTCCTCCGGGACAGGGGCCGGCGGGGAGCTGTTTTTT
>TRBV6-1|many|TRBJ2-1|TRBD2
CASSEGASGLIYNEQFF
TGTGCCAGCAGTGAAGGTGCTAGCGGTTTAATTTACAATGAGCAGTTCTTC
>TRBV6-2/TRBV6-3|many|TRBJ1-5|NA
CASSEQNFNQPQHF
TGTGCCAGCAGCGAACAGAATTTCAATCAGCCCCAGCATTTT
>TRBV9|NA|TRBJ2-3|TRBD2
CASSGTSGGSPSTDTQYF
TGTGCCAGCAGCGGAACTAGCGGGGGGTCCCCTAGCACAGATACGCAGTATTTT
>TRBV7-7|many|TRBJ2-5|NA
CASSLTGAGTQYF
TGTGCTAGCAGCTTAACGGGGGCTGGGACCCAGTACTTC
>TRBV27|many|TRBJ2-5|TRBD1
CASSSGTGGFYRQETQYF
TGTGCCAGCAGTTCTGGGACAGGGGGATTCTACCGACAAGAGACCCAGTACTTC
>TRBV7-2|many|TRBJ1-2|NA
CATGGLHGYTF
TGTGCCACGGGGGGCTTGCATGGCTACACCTTC
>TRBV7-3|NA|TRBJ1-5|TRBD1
CASSFQGGPQHF
TGTGCCAGCAGCTTCCAGGGGGGGCCCCAGCATTTT
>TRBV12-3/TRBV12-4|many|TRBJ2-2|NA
CASSSNRGTGELFF
TGTGCCAGCAGTTCCAACCGCGGGACCGGGGAGCTGTTTTTT
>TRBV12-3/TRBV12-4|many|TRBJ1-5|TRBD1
CASRTGTGINQPQHF
TGTGCCAGCAGGACCGGGACAGGGATTAATCAGCCCCAGCATTTT
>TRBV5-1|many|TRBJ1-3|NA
CASSSDGNSGNTIYF
TGCGCCAGCAGCTCCGACGGGAACTCTGGAAACACCATATATTTT
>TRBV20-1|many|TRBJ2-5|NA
CSASKRTERETQYF
TGCAGTGCGAGTAAGAGGACGGAGAGAGAGACCCAGTACTTC